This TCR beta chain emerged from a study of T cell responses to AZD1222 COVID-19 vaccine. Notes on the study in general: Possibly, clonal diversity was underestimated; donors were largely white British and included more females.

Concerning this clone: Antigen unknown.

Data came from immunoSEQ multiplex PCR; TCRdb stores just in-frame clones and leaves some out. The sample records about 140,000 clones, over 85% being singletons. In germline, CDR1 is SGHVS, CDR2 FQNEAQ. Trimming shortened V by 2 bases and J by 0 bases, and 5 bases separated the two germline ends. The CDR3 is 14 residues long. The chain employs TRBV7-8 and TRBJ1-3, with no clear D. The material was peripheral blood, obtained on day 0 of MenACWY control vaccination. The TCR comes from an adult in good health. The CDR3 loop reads CASSLKNSGNTIYF. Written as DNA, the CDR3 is TGTGCCAGCAGCTTAAAGAACTCTGGAAACACCATATATTTT.